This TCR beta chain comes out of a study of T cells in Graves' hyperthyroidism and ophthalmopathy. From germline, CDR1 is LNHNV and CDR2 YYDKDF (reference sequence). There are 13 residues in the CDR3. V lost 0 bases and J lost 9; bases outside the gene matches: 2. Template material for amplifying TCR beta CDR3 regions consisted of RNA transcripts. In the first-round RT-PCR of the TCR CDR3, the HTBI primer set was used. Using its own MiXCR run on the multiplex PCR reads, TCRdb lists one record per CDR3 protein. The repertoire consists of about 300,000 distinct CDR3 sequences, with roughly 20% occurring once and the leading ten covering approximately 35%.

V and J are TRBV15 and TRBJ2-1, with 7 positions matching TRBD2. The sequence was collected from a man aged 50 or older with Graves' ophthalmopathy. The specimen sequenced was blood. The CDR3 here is CATSRDKRGEQFF. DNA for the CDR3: TGTGCCACCAGCAGAGACAAGCGGGGTGAGCAGTTCTTC.